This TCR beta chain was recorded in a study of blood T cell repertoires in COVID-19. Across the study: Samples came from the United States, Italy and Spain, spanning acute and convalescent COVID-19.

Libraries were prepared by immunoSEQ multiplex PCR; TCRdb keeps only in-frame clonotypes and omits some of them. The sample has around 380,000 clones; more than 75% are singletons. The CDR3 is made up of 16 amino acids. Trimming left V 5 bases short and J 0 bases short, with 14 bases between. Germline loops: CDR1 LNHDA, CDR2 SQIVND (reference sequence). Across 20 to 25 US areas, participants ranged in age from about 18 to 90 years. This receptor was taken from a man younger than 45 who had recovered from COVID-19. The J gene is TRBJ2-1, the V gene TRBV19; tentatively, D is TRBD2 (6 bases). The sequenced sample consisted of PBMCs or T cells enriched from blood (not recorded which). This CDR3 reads CASSPWTGSSYNEQFF. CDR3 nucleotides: TGTGCCAGTAGTCCTTGGACCGGGAGCTCCTACAATGAGCAGTTCTTC. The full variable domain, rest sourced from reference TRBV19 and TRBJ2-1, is DGGITQSPKYLFRKEGQNVTLSCEQNLNHDAMYWYRQDPGQGLRLIYYSQIVNDFQKGDIAEGYSVSREKKESFPLTVTSAQKNPTAFYLCASSPWTGSSYNEQFFGPGTRLTVL.